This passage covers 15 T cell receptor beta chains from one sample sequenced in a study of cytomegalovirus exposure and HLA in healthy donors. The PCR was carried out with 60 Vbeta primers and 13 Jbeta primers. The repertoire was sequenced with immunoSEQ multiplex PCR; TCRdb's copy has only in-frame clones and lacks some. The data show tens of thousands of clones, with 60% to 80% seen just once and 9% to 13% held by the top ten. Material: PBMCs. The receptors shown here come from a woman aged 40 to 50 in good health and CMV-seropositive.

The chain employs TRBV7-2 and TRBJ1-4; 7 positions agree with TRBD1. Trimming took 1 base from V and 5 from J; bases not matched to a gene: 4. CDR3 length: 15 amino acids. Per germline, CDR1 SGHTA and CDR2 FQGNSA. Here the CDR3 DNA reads TGTGCCAGCAGCTTAGTTCCGACAGGGAATGAAAAACTGTTTTTT. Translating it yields CASSLVPTGNEKLFF.

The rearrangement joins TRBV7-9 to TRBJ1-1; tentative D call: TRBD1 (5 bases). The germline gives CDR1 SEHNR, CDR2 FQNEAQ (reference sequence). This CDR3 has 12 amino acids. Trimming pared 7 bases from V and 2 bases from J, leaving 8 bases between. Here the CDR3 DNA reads TGTGCCAGCAATGACAGAAACACTGAAGCTTTCTTT. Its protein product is CASNDRNTEAFF.

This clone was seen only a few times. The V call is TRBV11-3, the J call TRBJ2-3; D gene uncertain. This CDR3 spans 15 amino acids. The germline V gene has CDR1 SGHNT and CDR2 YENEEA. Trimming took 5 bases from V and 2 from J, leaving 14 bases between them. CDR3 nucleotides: TGTGCCAGCAGCGAGAGCGAATACTACACAGATACGCAGTATTTT. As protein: CASSESEYYTDTQYF.

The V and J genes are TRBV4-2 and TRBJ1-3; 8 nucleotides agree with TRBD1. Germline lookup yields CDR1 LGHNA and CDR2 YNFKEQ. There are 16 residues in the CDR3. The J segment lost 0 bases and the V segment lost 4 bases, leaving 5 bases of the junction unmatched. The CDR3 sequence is CASSRGQVSSGNTIYF. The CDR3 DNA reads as TGTGCCAGCAGCCGGGGACAGGTCAGCTCTGGAAACACCATATATTTT.

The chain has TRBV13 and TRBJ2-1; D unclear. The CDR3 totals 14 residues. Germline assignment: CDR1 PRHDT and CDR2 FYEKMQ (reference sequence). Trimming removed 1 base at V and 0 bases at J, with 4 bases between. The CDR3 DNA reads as TGTGCCAGCAGCTTAGAGAGCTCCTACAATGAGCAGTTCTTC. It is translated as CASSLESSYNEQFF.

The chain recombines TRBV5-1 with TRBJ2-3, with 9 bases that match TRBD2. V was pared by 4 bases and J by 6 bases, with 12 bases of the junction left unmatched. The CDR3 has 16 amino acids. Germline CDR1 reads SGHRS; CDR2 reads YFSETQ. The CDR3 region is CASSPGLAGVGDTQYF. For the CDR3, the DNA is TGCGCCAGCAGCCCGGGACTAGCTGGAGTCGGGGATACGCAGTATTTT. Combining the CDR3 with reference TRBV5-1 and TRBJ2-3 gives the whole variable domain KAGVTQTPRYLIKTRGQQVTLSCSPISGHRSVSWYQQTPGQGLQFLFEYFSETQRNKGNFPGRFSGRQFSNSRSEMNVSTLELGDSALYLCASSPGLAGVGDTQYFGPGTRLTVL.

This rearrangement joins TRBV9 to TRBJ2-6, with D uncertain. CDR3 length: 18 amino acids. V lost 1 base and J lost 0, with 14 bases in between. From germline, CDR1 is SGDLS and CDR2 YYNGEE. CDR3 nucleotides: TGTGCCAGCAGCGTATTGGCTGCTGAATACTCTGGGGCCAACGTCCTGACTTTC. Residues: CASSVLAAEYSGANVLTF.

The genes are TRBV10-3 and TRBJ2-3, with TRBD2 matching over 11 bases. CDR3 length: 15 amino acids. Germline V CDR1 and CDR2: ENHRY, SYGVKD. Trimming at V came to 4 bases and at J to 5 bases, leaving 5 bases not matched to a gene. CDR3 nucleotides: TGTGCCATCAGTGGGACTAGCGGGCCCGGAGATACGCAGTATTTT. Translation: CAISGTSGPGDTQYF.

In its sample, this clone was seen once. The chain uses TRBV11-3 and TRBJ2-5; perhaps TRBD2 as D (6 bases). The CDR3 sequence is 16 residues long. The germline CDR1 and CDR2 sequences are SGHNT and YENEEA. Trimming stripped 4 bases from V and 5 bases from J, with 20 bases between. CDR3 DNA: TGTGCCAGCAGCTCCCTCAGCGAAGAGGGGAGGGAGACCCAGTACTTC. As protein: CASSSLSEEGRETQYF.

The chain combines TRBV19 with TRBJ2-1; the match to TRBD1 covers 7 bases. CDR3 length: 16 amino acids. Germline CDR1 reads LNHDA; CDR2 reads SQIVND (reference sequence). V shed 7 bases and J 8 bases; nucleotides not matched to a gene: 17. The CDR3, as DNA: TGTGCCAGTATCCCCCGAGGGGACAGCCACGGTCATGAGCAGTTCTTC. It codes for CASIPRGDSHGHEQFF.

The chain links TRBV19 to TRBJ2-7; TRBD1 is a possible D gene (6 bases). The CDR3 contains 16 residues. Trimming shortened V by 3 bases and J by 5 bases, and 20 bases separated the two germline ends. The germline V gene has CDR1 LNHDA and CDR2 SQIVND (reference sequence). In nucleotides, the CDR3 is TGTGCCAGTAGTATCCCAGGATTGGGGGCCCCCGACGAGCAGTACTTC. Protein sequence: CASSIPGLGAPDEQYF.

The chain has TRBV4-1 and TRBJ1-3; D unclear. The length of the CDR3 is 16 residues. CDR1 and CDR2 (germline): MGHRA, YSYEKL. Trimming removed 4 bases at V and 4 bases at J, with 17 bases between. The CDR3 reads CASSPVGVSVGNTIYF. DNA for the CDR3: TGCGCCAGCAGCCCGGTCGGGGTTTCTGTCGGAAACACCATATATTTT.

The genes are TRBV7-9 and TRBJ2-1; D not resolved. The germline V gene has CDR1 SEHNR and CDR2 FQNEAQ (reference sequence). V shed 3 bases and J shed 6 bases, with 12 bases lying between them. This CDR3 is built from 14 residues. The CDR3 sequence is CASSFLVPGNEQFF. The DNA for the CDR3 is TGTGCCAGCAGCTTTTTGGTCCCGGGCAATGAGCAGTTCTTC.

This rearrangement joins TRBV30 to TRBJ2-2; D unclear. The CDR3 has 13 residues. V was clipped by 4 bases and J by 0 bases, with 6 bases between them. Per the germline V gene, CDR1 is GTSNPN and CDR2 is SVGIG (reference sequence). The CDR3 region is CAWTGSNTGELFF. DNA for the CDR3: TGTGCCTGGACAGGTTCGAACACCGGGGAGCTGTTTTTT. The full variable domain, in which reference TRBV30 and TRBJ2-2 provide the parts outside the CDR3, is SQTIHQWPATLVQPVGSPLSLECTVEGTSNPNLYWYRQAAGRGLQLLFYSVGIGQISSEVPQNLSASRPQDRQFILSSKKLLLSDSGFYLCAWTGSNTGELFFGEGSRLTVL.

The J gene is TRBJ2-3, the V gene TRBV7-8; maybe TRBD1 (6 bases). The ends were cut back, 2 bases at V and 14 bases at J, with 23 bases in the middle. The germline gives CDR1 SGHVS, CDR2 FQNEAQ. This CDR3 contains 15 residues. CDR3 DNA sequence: TGTGCCAGCAGCTTAATGGCAGGGGAAGTCTTAGATCGGTATTTT. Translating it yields CASSLMAGEVLDRYF.